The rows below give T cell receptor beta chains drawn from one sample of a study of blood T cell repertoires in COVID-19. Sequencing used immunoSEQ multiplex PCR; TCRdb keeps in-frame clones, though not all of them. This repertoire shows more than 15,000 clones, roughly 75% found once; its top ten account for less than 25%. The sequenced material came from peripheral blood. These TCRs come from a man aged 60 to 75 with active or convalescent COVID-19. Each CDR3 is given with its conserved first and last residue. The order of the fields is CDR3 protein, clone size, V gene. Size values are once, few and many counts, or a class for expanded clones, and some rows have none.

CDR3: CASSLGRDLYGYTF
size: once
V: TRBV28

CDR3: CASSQQQGNYEQYF
size: NA
V: TRBV4-1

CDR3: CASSDPGTVTSNTEAFF
size: NA
V: TRBV6-1

CDR3: CASSSWGTHNEQFF
size: NA
V: TRBV6-2/TRBV6-3

CDR3: CASSQGTSGGAYNEQFF
size: NA
V: TRBV3-1/TRBV3-2

CDR3: CASKRGGPNLLDTQYF
size: NA
V: TRBV2

CDR3: CASSLGRGGKETQYF
size: NA
V: TRBV27

CDR3: CASISRRDHPYEQYF
size: NA
V: TRBV6-5

CDR3: CASFPARGISGNTIYF
size: NA
V: TRBV21-1

CDR3: CASRDYRDRGSLLHF
size: once
V: TRBV2

CDR3: CASSLQGGAGYEQYF
size: NA
V: TRBV7-2

CDR3: CASSSGRAYEQYF
size: NA
V: TRBV4-1

CDR3: CASSLGRTRGNTEAFF
size: NA
V: TRBV5-8

CDR3: CASSFQLATAEQYF
size: NA
V: TRBV10-2

CDR3: CASSRATGPSYEQYF
size: once
V: TRBV19

CDR3: CASSPPSGAEEQYF
size: NA
V: TRBV18

CDR3: CASSQSPGGYSPLHF
size: NA
V: TRBV27

CDR3: CASSEMQGGQPQHF
size: NA
V: TRBV6-1

CDR3: CASSQTGDRDRYNEQFF
size: NA
V: TRBV4-2

CDR3: CASSLGPRAAEAFF
size: NA
V: TRBV7-9

CDR3: CASGSNEQFF
size: NA
V: TRBV2

CDR3: CASRSRQGIYGYTF
size: NA
V: TRBV6-5

CDR3: CASSSTGGAGELFF
size: NA
V: TRBV19

CDR3: CASRQGMGTGELFF
size: NA
V: TRBV5-1

CDR3: CASSELQETQYF
size: NA
V: TRBV12-3/TRBV12-4

CDR3: CASSEQGRETQYF
size: NA
V: TRBV19

CDR3: CASSYRGNTEAFF
size: NA
V: TRBV5-1

CDR3: CASSQDFGGRGVVAFF
size: NA
V: TRBV3-1/TRBV3-2

CDR3: CASSYSPRGAHHEQYF
size: once
V: TRBV6-5

CDR3: CAWSVTPGHQPQHF
size: few
V: TRBV30

CDR3: CASSPDLGEQFF
size: NA
V: TRBV5-4

CDR3: CASSVAPGTGYGYTF
size: NA
V: TRBV9

CDR3: CASSQQGINEKLFF
size: NA
V: TRBV3-1/TRBV3-2

CDR3: CASSVEGSGEKLFF
size: NA
V: TRBV9

CDR3: CASSRDRGNSPLHF
size: NA
V: TRBV5-1

CDR3: CASSATGYTEAFF
size: NA
V: TRBV2

CDR3: CAWSPGQSNQPQHF
size: NA
V: TRBV30

CDR3: CASNPGRDRTYEQYF
size: NA
V: TRBV10-2

CDR3: CASSSISLGVMNIQYF
size: NA
V: TRBV11-3

CDR3: CSVPAYEGWRANYGYTF
size: medium-sized
V: TRBV29-1

CDR3: CASSRDPGGETQYF
size: NA
V: TRBV5-4